The 10 T cell receptor beta chains below all came from one sample that was sequenced in a study of tumor and adjacent non-tumor tissue in lung cancer. RNA was extracted from bulk tissue without any cell sorting. The normal lung tissue was taken more than 3 cm from the tumor edge. Three rounds of nested PCR, following a modified ARM-PCR protocol, produced the TCRbeta library. TCRdb passed the multiplex PCR reads through MiXCR, listing each CDR3 protein once. The sample yields around 57,000 distinct CDR3 sequences, about 63% seen once. What was sequenced was distant non-tumor lung tissue. The source is a man aged 65-85 years with non-small cell lung cancer.

This chain connects TRBV7-9 to TRBJ2-1; 7 nucleotides align to TRBD2. Germline V CDR1 and CDR2: SEHNR, FQNEAQ (reference sequence). The trim removed 5 bases at V and 5 bases at J, leaving 12 bases unmatched. CDR3 length: 16 amino acids. DNA of the CDR3: TGTGCCAGCAGCCACATAGCGGAGGGGACTAACAATGAGCAGTTCTTC. It specifies CASSHIAEGTNNEQFF.

This clonotype appeared once. The chain joins TRBV6-2 or TRBV6-3 to TRBJ2-1, with TRBD2 matching 8 bases. This CDR3 spans 15 amino acids. Germline loops: CDR1 MNHEY, CDR2 SVGEGT. V lost 9 bases, J lost 3 bases, and 10 bases stayed unmatched. In DNA, the CDR3 is TGTGCCAGAAGTCACCCTCGGGGGGGCTACAATGAGCAGTTCTTC. As protein: CARSHPRGGYNEQFF.

At least ten counts were recorded for this clonotype. This chain joins TRBV6-5 and TRBJ2-1, with D possibly being TRBD1 (7 bases). CDR3 length: 14 amino acids. From germline, CDR1 is MNHEY and CDR2 SVGAGI. Between the trimmed V and J ends, which lost 6 bases and 5 bases, there was a span of 14 bases. The DNA of the CDR3 is TGTGCCAGCAGGCCGACAGGGAGGAACAATGAGCAGTTCTTC. Amino acid sequence: CASRPTGRNNEQFF.

The count of this clonotype is one. A read error may explain this, as a much larger clone is one base away. J is TRBJ2-1 and V is TRBV7-2; the D gene is possibly TRBD2 (5 bases). The germline V gene encodes CDR1 SGHTA and CDR2 FQGNSA. The CDR3 is 15 amino acids. This CDR3 is CPSSLSTGSHNEQFF. The CDR3 nucleotides are TGTCCCAGCAGCTTATCCACGGGGAGCCACAATGAGCAGTTCTTC.

This clonotype was counted between two and nine times. The V call is TRBV20-1, the J call TRBJ2-5; D is perhaps TRBD2 (7 bases). The V end lost 5 bases, the J end lost 0 bases, and 13 bases lay between the germline ends. Germline loops: CDR1 DFQATT, CDR2 SNEGSKA (reference sequence). CDR3 length equals 14 residues. CDR3 protein: CSAGGGAYQETQYF. In DNA, the CDR3 is TGCAGTGCTGGAGGGGGGGCGTACCAAGAGACCCAGTACTTC.

Notes on this clonotype: The junction shows a germline mismatch at one end, possibly a read error. The CDR3 spells CANSYADRAQPQQF. CDR3 nucleotides: TGTGCCAACAGTTATGCCGACAGGGCGCAGCCCCAGCAGTTT. The chain couples TRBV6-2 or TRBV6-3 to TRBJ1-5; 7 bases line up with TRBD1. Germline assignment: CDR1 MNHEY and CDR2 SVGEGT. This CDR3 comprises 14 residues.

Comments on this clonotype: Just one base apart from a much larger clone, this may be a read error. This chain joins TRBV5-4 and TRBJ2-2; 11 bases are shared with TRBD2. After removal of 8 bases from V and 3 bases from J, the junction contained 9 bases not matched to a gene. Germline CDR1 SGHNT, CDR2 YYREEE (reference sequence). The CDR3 has 16 residues. Written as DNA, the CDR3 is TGTGCCAGGAGCCCAGGGACTAGCGGAGACACCGGGGAGCTGTTTTTT. Amino acids: CARSPGTSGDTGELFF.

On this clonotype itself: The junction and the germline gene differ at one end; a read error may be behind it. V gene TRBV11-2 combines with J gene TRBJ2-7; 9 bases are a match to TRBD2. The CDR3 consists of 17 residues. Germline CDR1 reads SGHAT; CDR2 reads FQNNGV. This chain's CDR3 is CASNFRPLAGSSYEQYF. In nucleotides, the CDR3 is TGTGCCAGCAACTTCAGACCCCTAGCGGGGAGCTCCTATGAGCAGTACTTC.

For this clonotype: This is likely a read error, given that the CDR3 carries no conserved phenylalanine or tryptophan at its end. The chain carries TRBV28 and TRBJ2-7; perhaps TRBD2 as D (5 bases). V was trimmed by 7 bases and J by 7 bases, leaving 14 bases between them. The CDR3 consists of 12 residues. Germline assignment: CDR1 MDHEN and CDR2 SYDVKM. The CDR3 sequence: CASTTLGSEQYI. CDR3 coding DNA: TGTGCCAGCACCACCTTGGGGAGTGAGCAGTACATC.

A remark on this clonotype: Given a much more abundant clone one base away, this may be a read error. The gene calls are TRBV12-3 or TRBV12-4 and TRBJ2-7; 9 bases align to TRBD1. The CDR3 loop spans 15 amino acids. J was trimmed by 0 bases and V by 8 bases; bases with no gene match: 8. The CDR3 DNA reads TGTGCCAGCTGGTATACAGGGGGCCACTCCTACGAGCAGTACTTC. Encoded protein: CASWYTGGHSYEQYF.